The sequence of this T cell receptor (beta chain) was determined in a study of shared clonotypes between healthy human individuals. Remarks on this clone: Its antigen is not known.

Genomic DNA (from each subset) was split evenly across several immunoSEQ plates. This table comes from immunoSEQ multiplex PCR, and its TCRdb copy is limited to in-frame clones, with some not included. This table has over 1.4 million clones, 96% appearing once. This CDR3 has 13 residues. CDR1 is LGHNA, CDR2 YSLEER, per germline. Trimming pared 0 bases from V and 2 bases from J, leaving 1 base between. Overall study findings and caveats: Clonotypes that were shared across a handful of donors made up around 5% of naive CD4 clonotypes. Read depth was anticipated to influence clonotype sharing among donors.

J is TRBJ2-2 and V is TRBV4-3; D is ambiguous. This receptor was obtained from a man aged 30 to 39 in good health. Sequenced input: naive CD4+ T cells sorted from blood. Regarding subset: CD45RA+ positively selected. In DNA form, the CDR3 reads TGCGCCAGCAGCCAAGATAACACCGGGGAGCTGTTTTTT. Translation: CASSQDNTGELFF.